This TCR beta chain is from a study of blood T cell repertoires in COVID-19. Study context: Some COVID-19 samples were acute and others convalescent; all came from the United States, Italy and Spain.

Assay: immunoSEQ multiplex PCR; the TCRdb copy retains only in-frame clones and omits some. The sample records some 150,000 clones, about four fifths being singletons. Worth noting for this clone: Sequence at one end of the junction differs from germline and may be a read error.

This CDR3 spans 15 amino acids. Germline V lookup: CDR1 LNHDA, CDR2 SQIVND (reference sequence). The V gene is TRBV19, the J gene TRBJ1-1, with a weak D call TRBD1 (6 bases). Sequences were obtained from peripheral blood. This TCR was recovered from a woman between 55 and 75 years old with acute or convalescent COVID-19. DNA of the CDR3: TGTGCCAGTAGTCTAGATACAGGGATGAACACTGAAGCTTTCTTT. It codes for CASSLDTGMNTEAFF.